These 31 T cell receptor beta chains were sequenced from one sample in a study of cytomegalovirus exposure and HLA in healthy donors. Researchers ran the PCR with 60 Vbeta and 13 Jbeta primers. Clones were sequenced by immunoSEQ multiplex PCR, and TCRdb holds only the in-frame ones, with some missing. Its listing shows about 200,000 clones. The source material was PBMCs. The source is a boy younger than 18 in good health and CMV-seronegative.

V and J are TRBV27 and TRBJ2-3; 9 bases fit TRBD2. Trimming took 2 bases from V and 6 from J; bases not matched to a gene: 9. The V gene's germline CDR1 is MNHEY and CDR2 SMNVEV (reference sequence). The CDR3 loop spans 16 amino acids. The CDR3 nucleotides read TGTGCCAGCAGTTTAGGAGGCGGGGGGGCGGTGGATACGCAGTATTTT. Its translation is CASSLGGGGAVDTQYF.

V and J are TRBV10-2 and TRBJ2-7; D is uncertain. The CDR3 covers 14 residues. Germline CDR1 is WSHSY and CDR2 is SAAADI. Trimming shortened V by 0 bases and J by 3 bases, and 9 bases separated the two germline ends. DNA for the CDR3: TGCGCCAGCAGTGAGTCAGCACAGTACTACGAGCAGTACTTC. Protein sequence: CASSESAQYYEQYF.

The gene calls are TRBV30 and TRBJ2-7; D is possibly TRBD2 (6 bases). The CDR3 runs to 13 residues. Germline V CDR1 and CDR2: GTSNPN, SVGIG (reference sequence). V was cut by 4 bases and J by 0 bases, with 10 bases left in between. This CDR3 is CAWTGLHSYEQYF. CDR3 nucleotide sequence: TGTGCCTGGACGGGACTCCACTCCTACGAGCAGTACTTC.

The chain has TRBV7-9 and TRBJ1-1, with D possibly being TRBD1 (5 bases). Germline V gene lookup returns CDR1 SEHNR and CDR2 FQNEAQ (reference sequence). V lost 7 bases to trimming and J lost 6 bases, with 18 bases between them. The CDR3 sequence is 14 residues long. CDR3 coding DNA: TGTGCCAGCATCCTAAGGGGAGGGATGTCTGAAGCTTTCTTT. It yields the protein CASILRGGMSEAFF.

The rearrangement joins TRBV15 to TRBJ1-2; 8 bases align to TRBD1. This CDR3 is 14 amino acids long. V lost 5 bases, J lost 4 bases, and 6 bases stayed unmatched. Per germline, CDR1 LNHNV and CDR2 YYDKDF (reference sequence). The CDR3 reads CATSPRTGFYGYTF. CDR3 bases: TGTGCCACCAGCCCACGGACAGGGTTCTATGGCTACACCTTC.

The chain couples TRBV19 to TRBJ1-2, with 8 nucleotides matching TRBD1. The CDR3 spans 15 residues. Germline values: CDR1 LNHDA, CDR2 SQIVND (reference sequence). J lost 3 bases, V lost 5 bases, and 8 bases had no gene match. The CDR3 DNA follows: TGTGCCAGTAGTCCCCAAGGACAGGGCGACTATGGCTACACCTTC. It specifies CASSPQGQGDYGYTF.

The chain links TRBV6-1 to TRBJ2-1; TRBD2 matches 7 bases. CDR3 size: 15 residues. The V gene's germline CDR1 is MNHNS and CDR2 SASEGT. The trim removed 2 bases at V and 8 bases at J, leaving 9 bases unmatched. DNA for the CDR3: TGTGCCAGCAGTGAATGGAGCGGGGCCGGAGATGAGCAGTTCTTC. It encodes CASSEWSGAGDEQFF.

V and J are TRBV27 and TRBJ1-5; tentatively, D is TRBD1 (5 bases). The CDR3 covers 14 residues. Germline CDR1 is MNHEY and CDR2 is SMNVEV (reference sequence). Between the trimmed V and J ends, which lost 2 bases and 6 bases, there was a span of 11 bases. The CDR3 spells CASSLERGSQPQHF. DNA of the CDR3: TGTGCCAGCAGTTTAGAAAGGGGTAGTCAGCCCCAGCATTTT.

This chain joins TRBV4-1 and TRBJ2-3, with D tentatively TRBD1 (5 bases). V shed 4 bases and J shed 0 bases, with 11 bases lying between them. This CDR3 contains 15 residues. Germline V CDR1 and CDR2: MGHRA, YSYEKL. The CDR3, as DNA: TGCGCCAGCAGCCTAGTTAGGGGCAGCACAGATACGCAGTATTTT. Its protein product is CASSLVRGSTDTQYF.

The chain couples TRBV5-4 to TRBJ2-7, with 10 positions matching TRBD1. CDR1 is SGHNT and CDR2 is YYREEE in the germline V gene (reference sequence). The CDR3 loop spans 15 amino acids. The J segment lost 0 bases and the V segment lost 3 bases, leaving 3 bases of the junction unmatched. DNA of the CDR3: TGTGCCAGCAGCTCGGACAGGGGGAGCTCCTACGAGCAGTACTTC. Its protein product is CASSSDRGSSYEQYF.

The chain links TRBV7-9 to TRBJ2-3, with 11 bases aligning to TRBD2. The CDR3 sequence is 13 residues long. Germline V gene data show CDR1 as SEHNR and CDR2 as FQNEAQ (reference sequence). Trimming took 5 bases from V and 10 from J; bases not matched to a gene: 5. For the CDR3, the DNA is TGTGCCAGCAGCCTACTAGCGGGGGCTGCGCAGTATTTT. It codes for CASSLLAGAAQYF.

The chain employs TRBV9 and TRBJ1-6; TRBD1 matches at 8 bases. Looked up from germline, CDR1 is SGDLS and CDR2 is YYNGEE. V shed 2 bases and J 6 bases; nucleotides not matched to a gene: 4. This CDR3 has 15 amino acids. The CDR3 bases are TGTGCCAGCAGCGTGGACAGGGCTCTTAATTCACCCCTCCACTTT. Its translation: CASSVDRALNSPLHF.

The chain carries TRBV7-9 and TRBJ2-2; 9 positions match TRBD1. CDR3 length equals 16 residues. J lost 4 bases, V lost 7 bases, and 10 bases had no gene match. Germline V gene sequence: CDR1 SEHNR, CDR2 FQNEAQ (reference sequence). The CDR3: CASKSWDRAVTGELFF. In DNA form, the CDR3 reads TGTGCCAGCAAAAGTTGGGACAGGGCGGTCACCGGGGAGCTGTTTTTT.

This chain joins TRBV7-9 and TRBJ2-7; D uncertain. The CDR3 is 15 residues long. Germline V gene lookup returns CDR1 SEHNR and CDR2 FQNEAQ (reference sequence). Trimming pared 5 bases from V and 5 bases from J, leaving 19 bases between. CDR3 sequence (DNA): TGTGCCAGCAGCCGGTCGAAGGCAGGTGTCCACGAGCAGTACTTC. This gives the protein CASSRSKAGVHEQYF.

This chain connects TRBV5-1 to TRBJ2-5; 7 bases match TRBD1. The end of the DNA is better explained by TRBJ2-7, so the J call may be wrong. Germline V gene sequence: CDR1 SGHRS, CDR2 YFSETQ. The CDR3 runs 14 residues. The DNA of the CDR3 is TGCGCCAGCAGCTTGCACAGGGGATACTACGAGCAGTACTTC. Its protein is CASSLHRGYYEQYF.

The CDR3 coding sequence is TGTGCCAGCAGCTGGGGACTAGCGGGGGGGCCCGGGGAGCTGTTTTTT. This gives the protein CASSWGLAGGPGELFF. The rearrangement links TRBV5-6 to TRBJ2-2, with 16 bases aligning to TRBD2. Germline V gene data show CDR1 as SGHDT and CDR2 as YYEEEE. J was trimmed by 6 bases and V by 3 bases; bases with no gene match: 2. This CDR3 comprises 16 residues.

V gene TRBV6-4 combines with J gene TRBJ2-3, with 14 bases that match TRBD2. The V segment lost 6 bases and the J segment 3 bases; nucleotides outside the gene matches: 8. The CDR3 contains 17 residues. The germline CDR1 and CDR2 sequences are MRHNA and SNTAGT. In nucleotides, the CDR3 is TGTGCCAGCAGCGATAACAGACTAGCGGGGGGGACAGATACGCAGTATTTT. Translating it yields CASSDNRLAGGTDTQYF.

The chain links TRBV7-9 to TRBJ1-2, with TRBD1 matching over 8 bases. CDR1 and CDR2 from the germline V gene are SEHNR and FQNEAQ (reference sequence). The CDR3 sequence is 16 residues long. The V and J ends lost 5 bases and 8 bases, in that order; junction bases with no gene match: 16. The CDR3 DNA reads as TGTGCCAGCAGCCGTGGGGACAGGCAAAAAAGGGGAGGCTACACCTTC. Amino acid sequence: CASSRGDRQKRGGYTF.

The rearrangement uses TRBV19 and TRBJ1-2, with D possibly matching TRBD1 (5 bases). This CDR3 region has 13 residues. V was pared by 3 bases and J by 3 bases, with 8 bases between. CDR1 is LNHDA, CDR2 SQIVND, per germline (reference sequence). The CDR3 DNA sequence: TGTGCCAGTAGTATGGGGGGTTACTATGGCTACACCTTC. This codes for CASSMGGYYGYTF.

The chain has TRBV27 and TRBJ1-1; D gene ambiguous. Deletions cut 0 bases from V and 3 bases from J, with 11 bases between. This CDR3 contains 15 residues. Germline CDR1 and CDR2: MNHEY and SMNVEV (reference sequence). The CDR3 DNA sequence: TGTGCCAGCAGTTTATCGATTACGGGGTACACTGAAGCTTTCTTT. Translating gives CASSLSITGYTEAFF.

The rearrangement joins TRBV7-9 to TRBJ1-2; 8 bases line up with TRBD1. This CDR3 spans 18 amino acids. Germline values: CDR1 SEHNR, CDR2 FQNEAQ (reference sequence). V trimming: 1 base; J trimming: 4 bases; junction bases outside the gene matches: 14. Here the CDR3 DNA reads TGTGCCAGCAGCTTAGGCTGGGACAGGAGAGGGCCCATCTATGGCTACACCTTC. It encodes CASSLGWDRRGPIYGYTF. Variable domain in full (rest from reference TRBV7-9 and TRBJ1-2): DTGVSQNPRHKITKRGQNVTFRCDPISEHNRLYWYRQTLGQGPEFLTYFQNEAQLEKSRLLSDRFSAERPKGSFSTLEIQRTEQGDSAMYLCASSLGWDRRGPIYGYTFGSGTRLTVV.

The CDR3 nucleotides read TGTGCCAGCAGCCCCGGGGGGCTGGGGACCCAGTACTTC. Its translation: CASSPGGLGTQYF. The rearrangement links TRBV7-3 to TRBJ2-5; TRBD2 is a possible D gene (7 bases). V was shortened by 5 bases and J by 7 bases, with 14 bases between the two germline ends. Germline V lookup: CDR1 SGHTA, CDR2 FQGTGA. The length of the CDR3 is 13 residues.

The gene calls are TRBV29-1 and TRBJ1-2, with D possibly being TRBD1 (6 bases). The CDR3 covers 14 residues. Germline CDR1 SQVTM, CDR2 ANQGSEA. Trimming shortened V by 4 bases and J by 2 bases, and 14 bases separated the two germline ends. DNA of the CDR3: TGCAGCGTTGTCGGGGAGGGGGTGAACTATGGCTACACCTTC. Protein sequence: CSVVGEGVNYGYTF.

V is TRBV29-1 and J is TRBJ1-4; D gene unclear. CDR1 is SQVTM, CDR2 ANQGSEA, per germline. V dropped 5 bases and J dropped 5 bases, with 12 bases sitting between them. The CDR3 is made up of 13 amino acids. The CDR3 sequence: CSVQDLANEKLFF. DNA for the CDR3: TGCAGCGTTCAGGACTTAGCGAATGAAAAACTGTTTTTT.

The chain is built from TRBV5-4 and TRBJ2-7; 8 positions match TRBD1. The CDR3 totals 17 residues. Trimming at V came to 0 bases and at J to 0 bases, leaving 8 bases not matched to a gene. Looked up from germline, CDR1 is SGHNT and CDR2 is YYREEE (reference sequence). CDR3 DNA sequence: TGTGCCAGCAGCTTGGCCCAGGGCAGGGGGCCCTCCTACGAGCAGTACTTC. It specifies CASSLAQGRGPSYEQYF.

The rearrangement joins TRBV5-1 to TRBJ2-3; 7 bases agree with TRBD2. CDR1 SGHRS and CDR2 YFSETQ come from the germline V gene. V lost 4 bases and J lost 2; bases outside the gene matches: 7. The CDR3 covers 15 residues. The CDR3 loop reads CASSRSGGHTDTQYF. The CDR3 DNA is TGCGCCAGCAGCAGGTCGGGGGGTCACACAGATACGCAGTATTTT.

The genes are TRBV2 and TRBJ2-2; maybe TRBD1 (5 bases). This CDR3 spans 16 amino acids. CDR1 and CDR2 from the germline V gene are SNHLY and FYNNEI. The V end lost 6 bases, the J end lost 0 bases, and 14 bases lay between the germline ends. The CDR3 sequence is CASRKQVGSNTGELFF. The CDR3 region has the DNA TGTGCCAGCAGGAAACAGGTCGGGTCGAACACCGGGGAGCTGTTTTTT.

The chain has TRBV12-5 and TRBJ2-2; D unclear. Deletions cut 7 bases from V and 7 bases from J, with 10 bases between. This CDR3 has 12 amino acids. The V gene's germline CDR1 is LGHNT and CDR2 FRNRAP. The CDR3: CASDSSLGELFF. Written as DNA, the CDR3 is TGTGCTAGTGATTCTTCCCTCGGGGAGCTGTTTTTT.

The chain has TRBV5-4 and TRBJ1-2; 8 nucleotides match TRBD1. The CDR3 has 14 amino acids. The germline V gene has CDR1 SGHNT and CDR2 YYREEE (reference sequence). V was pared by 3 bases and J by 7 bases, with 8 bases of the junction left unmatched. Written as DNA, the CDR3 is TGTGCCAGCAGCTCCACCGGGACAGGTCGTGGCTACACCTTC. Translation gives CASSSTGTGRGYTF. Looking up the rest from reference TRBV5-4 and TRBJ1-2 gives the full variable domain: ETGVTQSPTHLIKTRGQQVTLRCSSQSGHNTVSWYQQALGQGPQFIFQYYREEENGRGNFPPRFSGLQFPNYSSELNVNALELDDSALYLCASSSTGTGRGYTFGSGTRLTVV.

The chain links TRBV19 to TRBJ1-2; D remains ambiguous. This CDR3 is built from 17 residues. Trimming cost V 6 bases and J 0 bases, with 20 bases left between them. Germline V CDR1 and CDR2: LNHDA, SQIVND (reference sequence). The CDR3 sequence: CASSPTPRGLTNYGYTF. CDR3 DNA sequence: TGTGCCAGTAGCCCAACCCCGCGCGGGTTAACTAACTATGGCTACACCTTC.

The chain combines TRBV6-6 with TRBJ1-1; the match to TRBD1 covers 7 bases. The CDR3 covers 14 residues. Looked up from germline, CDR1 is MNHNY and CDR2 is SVGAGI (reference sequence). V trimming: 2 bases; J trimming: 7 bases; junction bases outside the gene matches: 7. CDR3 loop: CASSYLTGANEAFF. The CDR3 DNA follows: TGTGCCAGCAGTTACCTAACAGGGGCCAATGAAGCTTTCTTT.